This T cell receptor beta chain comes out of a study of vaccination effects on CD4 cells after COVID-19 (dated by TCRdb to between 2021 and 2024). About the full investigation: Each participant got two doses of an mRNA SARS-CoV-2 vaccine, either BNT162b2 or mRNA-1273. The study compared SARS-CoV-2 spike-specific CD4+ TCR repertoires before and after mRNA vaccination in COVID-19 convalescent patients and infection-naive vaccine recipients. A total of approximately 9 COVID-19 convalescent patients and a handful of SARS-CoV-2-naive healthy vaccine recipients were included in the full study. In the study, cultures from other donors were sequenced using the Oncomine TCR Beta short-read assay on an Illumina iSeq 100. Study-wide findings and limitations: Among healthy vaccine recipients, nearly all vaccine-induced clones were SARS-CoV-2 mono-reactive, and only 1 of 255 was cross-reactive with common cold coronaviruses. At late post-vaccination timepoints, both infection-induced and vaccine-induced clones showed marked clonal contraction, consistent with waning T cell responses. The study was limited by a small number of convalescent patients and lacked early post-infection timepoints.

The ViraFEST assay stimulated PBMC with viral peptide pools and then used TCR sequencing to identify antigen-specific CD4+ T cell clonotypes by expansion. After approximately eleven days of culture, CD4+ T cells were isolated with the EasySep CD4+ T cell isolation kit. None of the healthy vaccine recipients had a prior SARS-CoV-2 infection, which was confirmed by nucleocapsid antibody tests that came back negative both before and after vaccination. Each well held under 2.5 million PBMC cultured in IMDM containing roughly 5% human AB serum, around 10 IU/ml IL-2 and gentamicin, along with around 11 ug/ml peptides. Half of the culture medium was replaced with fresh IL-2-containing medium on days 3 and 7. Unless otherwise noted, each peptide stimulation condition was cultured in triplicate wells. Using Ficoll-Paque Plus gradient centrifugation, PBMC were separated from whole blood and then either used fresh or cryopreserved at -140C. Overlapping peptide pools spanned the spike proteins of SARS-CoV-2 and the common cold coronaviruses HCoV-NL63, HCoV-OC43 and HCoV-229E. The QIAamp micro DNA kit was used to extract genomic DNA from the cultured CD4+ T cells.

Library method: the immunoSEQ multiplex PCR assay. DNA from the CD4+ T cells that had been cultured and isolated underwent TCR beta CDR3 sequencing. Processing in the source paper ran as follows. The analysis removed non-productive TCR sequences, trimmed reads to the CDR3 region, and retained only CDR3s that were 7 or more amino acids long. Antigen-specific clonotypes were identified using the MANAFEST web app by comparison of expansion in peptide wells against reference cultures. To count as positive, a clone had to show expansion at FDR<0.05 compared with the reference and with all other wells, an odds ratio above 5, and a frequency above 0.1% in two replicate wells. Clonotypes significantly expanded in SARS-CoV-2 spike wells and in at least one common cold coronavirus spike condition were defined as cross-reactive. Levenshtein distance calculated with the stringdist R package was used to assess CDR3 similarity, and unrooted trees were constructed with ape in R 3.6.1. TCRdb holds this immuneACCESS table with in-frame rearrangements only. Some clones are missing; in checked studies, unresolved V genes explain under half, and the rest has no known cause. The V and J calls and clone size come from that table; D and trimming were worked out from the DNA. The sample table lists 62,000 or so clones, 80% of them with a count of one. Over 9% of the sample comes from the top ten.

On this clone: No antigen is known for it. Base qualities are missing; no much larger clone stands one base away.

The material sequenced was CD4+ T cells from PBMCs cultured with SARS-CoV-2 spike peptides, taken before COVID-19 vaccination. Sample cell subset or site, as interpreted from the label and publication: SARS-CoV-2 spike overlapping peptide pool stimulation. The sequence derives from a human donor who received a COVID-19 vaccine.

In nucleotide form, the sequence is TGTGCCAGCAGCTTTCCGGGACAGTCCTCCTACGAGCAGTACGTC. The resulting protein is CASSFPGQSSYEQYV. The chain is encoded by TRBV5-6 joined to TRBJ2-7; 7 nucleotides in the junction match TRBD1. V has 2 bases trimmed and J has 0 bases trimmed; junction bases matching no gene number 5. Taken from cysteine to valine, the CDR3 has 15 residues. Here the CDR3 DNA is all that survives: 45 bases in frame from base 1. CDR1 and CDR2 are read off the germline V gene as SGHDT and YYEEEE.